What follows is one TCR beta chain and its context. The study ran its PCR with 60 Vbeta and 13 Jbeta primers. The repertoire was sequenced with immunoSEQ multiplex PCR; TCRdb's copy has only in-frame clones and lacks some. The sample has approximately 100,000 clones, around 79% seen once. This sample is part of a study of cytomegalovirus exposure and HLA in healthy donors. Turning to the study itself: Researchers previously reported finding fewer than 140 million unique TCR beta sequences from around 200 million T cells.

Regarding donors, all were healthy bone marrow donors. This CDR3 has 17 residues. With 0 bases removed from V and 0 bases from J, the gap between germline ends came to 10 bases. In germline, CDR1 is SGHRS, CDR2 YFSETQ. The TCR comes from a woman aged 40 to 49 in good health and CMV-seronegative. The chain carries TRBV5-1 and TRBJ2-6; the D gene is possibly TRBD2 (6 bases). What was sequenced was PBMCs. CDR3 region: CASSLDAGSSGANVLTF. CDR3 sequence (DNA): TGCGCCAGCAGCTTGGATGCGGGGAGCTCTGGGGCCAACGTCCTGACTTTC.